A selection of T cell receptor beta chains follows, all from one sample in a study of monozygotic twins with inflammatory bowel disease. TCRdb re-called the 5' RACE reads and catalogs CDR3 proteins one per entry, DNA excluded. The sample table includes over 150,000 distinct CDR3 sequences. Sample: blood. These receptors were collected from a human donor with ulcerative colitis or Crohn's disease, or a healthy co-twin of an affected twin (not recorded which). Both conserved end residues are part of each CDR3. Each record gives: V gene, J gene, CDR3 protein.

v_gene: TRBV7-3
j_gene: TRBJ2-6
CDR3aa: CASSPPSPGYSGANVLTF

v_gene: TRBV9
j_gene: TRBJ2-5
CDR3aa: CASSGLAGVGETQYF

v_gene: TRBV10-3
j_gene: TRBJ1-1
CDR3aa: CAISQTGTEAFF

v_gene: TRBV3-1
j_gene: TRBJ2-1
CDR3aa: CASSQSSGGYNEQFF

v_gene: TRBV5-1
j_gene: TRBJ2-1
CDR3aa: CASSEEGPDNEQFF

v_gene: TRBV29-1
j_gene: TRBJ2-7
CDR3aa: CSFRTATYEQYF

v_gene: TRBV5-4
j_gene: TRBJ2-1
CDR3aa: CASSKGDTRGEQFF

v_gene: TRBV5-6
j_gene: TRBJ1-2
CDR3aa: CASSLERNYGYTF

v_gene: TRBV7-2
j_gene: TRBJ2-7
CDR3aa: CASSLVGTAYEQYF

v_gene: TRBV2
j_gene: TRBJ2-7
CDR3aa: CACNGLAGGSYEQYF

v_gene: TRBV9
j_gene: TRBJ2-7
CDR3aa: CASSGGQAGYEQYF

v_gene: TRBV24-1
j_gene: TRBJ1-5
CDR3aa: CATSEGVRGNQPQHF

v_gene: TRBV11-2
j_gene: TRBJ2-7
CDR3aa: CASRLGGNEQYF

v_gene: TRBV5-1
j_gene: TRBJ2-6
CDR3aa: CASRRRGSGANVLTF

v_gene: TRBV20-1
j_gene: TRBJ1-5
CDR3aa: CSAIPGGNRNQPQHF

v_gene: TRBV7-9
j_gene: TRBJ2-7
CDR3aa: CASSLPITGTSYEQYF

v_gene: TRBV18
j_gene: TRBJ2-7
CDR3aa: CASSPNRDRGYEQYF

v_gene: TRBV20-1
j_gene: TRBJ2-7
CDR3aa: CSATASYEQYF

v_gene: TRBV6-5
j_gene: TRBJ2-1
CDR3aa: CASTILAGGPLTYNEQFF

v_gene: TRBV7-2
j_gene: TRBJ2-3
CDR3aa: CASSPRLAGVVDTQYF

v_gene: TRBV10-3
j_gene: TRBJ2-2
CDR3aa: CAISGQGGSRELFF

v_gene: TRBV18
j_gene: TRBJ2-1
CDR3aa: CASSPELVFSSYNEQFF

v_gene: TRBV13
j_gene: TRBJ2-3
CDR3aa: CASGYDDTQYF

v_gene: TRBV9
j_gene: TRBJ2-1
CDR3aa: CASSVRQVNEQFF

v_gene: TRBV7-2
j_gene: TRBJ2-1
CDR3aa: CASSLVGGRAGRDEQFF

v_gene: TRBV18
j_gene: TRBJ1-3
CDR3aa: CASSPNRGTGNTIYF

v_gene: TRBV5-1
j_gene: TRBJ1-2
CDR3aa: CASSDFENAWMSINYGYTF

v_gene: TRBV5-1
j_gene: TRBJ2-5
CDR3aa: CASSLVLAPLKETQYF

v_gene: TRBV20-1
j_gene: TRBJ1-4
CDR3aa: CSANHGPTNEKLFF

v_gene: TRBV2
j_gene: TRBJ1-2
CDR3aa: CASSEARNYGYTF

v_gene: TRBV4-1
j_gene: TRBJ2-7
CDR3aa: CASSPGTSGSAQYF

v_gene: TRBV6-5
j_gene: TRBJ1-2
CDR3aa: CASSYGQGARNGYTF

v_gene: TRBV19
j_gene: TRBJ2-7
CDR3aa: CASSTKQGDRYEQYF

v_gene: TRBV3-1
j_gene: TRBJ1-1
CDR3aa: CASSQVSPGAEAFF

v_gene: TRBV7-9
j_gene: TRBJ2-3
CDR3aa: CASNPLAGAVDTQYF

v_gene: TRBV7-6
j_gene: TRBJ2-4
CDR3aa: CASSLTGAKNIQYF

v_gene: TRBV9
j_gene: TRBJ2-5
CDR3aa: CASSVRLAEETQYF

v_gene: TRBV12-3/TRBV12-4
j_gene: TRBJ2-2
CDR3aa: CASSPVRTGELFF

v_gene: TRBV7-6
j_gene: TRBJ1-1
CDR3aa: CASSLERTGFGTEAFF

v_gene: TRBV14
j_gene: TRBJ2-2
CDR3aa: CASSQALTSGSAGELFF

v_gene: TRBV9
j_gene: TRBJ2-7
CDR3aa: CASSGATRLGEQYF

v_gene: TRBV5-1
j_gene: TRBJ1-1
CDR3aa: CASSLEGFMNTEAFF

v_gene: TRBV12-3/TRBV12-4
j_gene: TRBJ2-7
CDR3aa: CASSWQSSYEQYF

v_gene: TRBV7-2
j_gene: TRBJ1-1
CDR3aa: CASSLAERVGAFF

v_gene: TRBV3-1
j_gene: TRBJ2-6
CDR3aa: CASSEGFFSGANVLTF

v_gene: TRBV20-1
j_gene: TRBJ2-7
CDR3aa: CSASGQASYEQYF

v_gene: TRBV5-6
j_gene: TRBJ2-5
CDR3aa: CASSFMPGGKETQYF

v_gene: TRBV29-1
j_gene: TRBJ2-6
CDR3aa: CSVDRGGGSGANVLTF

v_gene: TRBV5-1
j_gene: TRBJ1-2
CDR3aa: CASIPDTGISYGYTF

v_gene: TRBV5-5
j_gene: TRBJ2-7
CDR3aa: CASSNGRSYEQYF

v_gene: TRBV20-1
j_gene: TRBJ2-2
CDR3aa: CSASGRATGELFF

v_gene: TRBV9
j_gene: TRBJ2-7
CDR3aa: CASSVAKGGEQYF

v_gene: TRBV29-1
j_gene: TRBJ2-1
CDR3aa: CSVESSGVASYNEQFF

v_gene: TRBV7-7
j_gene: TRBJ2-2
CDR3aa: CASSDWTINTGELFF

v_gene: TRBV20-1
j_gene: TRBJ1-1
CDR3aa: CSPSMEGAWSTEAFF

v_gene: TRBV5-1
j_gene: TRBJ2-1
CDR3aa: CASSILSGRTNEQFF

v_gene: TRBV12-3/TRBV12-4
j_gene: TRBJ1-5
CDR3aa: CASSLISSNQPQHF